The clone carrying this TCR beta chain was observed once. The CDR3 contains 14 residues. V was pared by 6 bases and J by 0 bases, with 5 bases of the junction left unmatched. Germline lookup yields CDR1 LNHDA and CDR2 SQIVND (reference sequence). The data stem from a study of T cell changes during pregnancy in multiple sclerosis. TCRdb's table, derived via immunoSEQ multiplex PCR, lists solely in-frame clones and lacks some. The sample shows roughly 80,000 clones, around 90% of them seen only once. This sequence originates from a female donor with multiple sclerosis, enrolled in a pregnancy study. The rearrangement links TRBV19 to TRBJ2-7; 7 bases line up with TRBD1. Here the sequenced sample was peripheral blood, taken before pregnancy. In DNA, the CDR3 is TGTGCCAGTAGACCTCGACAGGGCTCCTACGAGCAGTACTTC. Translation: CASRPRQGSYEQYF.